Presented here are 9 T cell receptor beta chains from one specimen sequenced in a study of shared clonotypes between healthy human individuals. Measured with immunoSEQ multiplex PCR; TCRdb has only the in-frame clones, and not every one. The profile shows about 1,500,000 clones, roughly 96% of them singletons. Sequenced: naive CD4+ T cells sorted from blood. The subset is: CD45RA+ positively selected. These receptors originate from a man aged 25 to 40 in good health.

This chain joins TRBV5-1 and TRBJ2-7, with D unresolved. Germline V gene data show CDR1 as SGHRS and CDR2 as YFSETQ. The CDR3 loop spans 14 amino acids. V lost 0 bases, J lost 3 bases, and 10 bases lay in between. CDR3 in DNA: TGCGCCAGCAGCTTGGTGGGTCTCAACTACGAGCAGTACTTC. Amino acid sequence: CASSLVGLNYEQYF.

The CDR3, as DNA: TGTGCCAGCAGCTTATGGGTAGCGGGAGTTCGGGAGCTGTTTTTT. Residues: CASSLWVAGVRELFF. The chain has TRBV7-2 and TRBJ2-2; 9 nucleotides align to TRBD2. The germline gives CDR1 SGHTA, CDR2 FQGNSA. The CDR3 is 15 residues long. With 2 bases clipped from V and 9 bases from J, the junction kept 7 bases outside the gene matches. The variable domain in full, with the rest retrieved from reference TRBV7-2 and TRBJ2-2, is GAGVSQSPSNKVTEKGKDVELRCDPISGHTALYWYRQSLGQGLEFLIYFQGNSAPDKSGLPSDRFSAERTGGSVSTLTIQRTQQEDSAVYLCASSLWVAGVRELFFGEGSRLTVL.

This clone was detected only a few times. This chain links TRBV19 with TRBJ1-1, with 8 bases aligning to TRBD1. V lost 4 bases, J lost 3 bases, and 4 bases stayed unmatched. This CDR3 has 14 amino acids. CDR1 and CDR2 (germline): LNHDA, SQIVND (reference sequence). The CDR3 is CASSRTGFDTEAFF. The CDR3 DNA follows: TGTGCCAGTAGTAGGACAGGGTTCGACACTGAAGCTTTCTTT.

CDR3 bases: TGTGCCAGCAGCTTTTTTTTCTTATCCTACGAGCAGTACTTC. This encodes CASSFFFLSYEQYF. V gene TRBV13 combines with J gene TRBJ2-7; D not resolved. With 3 bases removed from V and 1 base from J, the gap between germline ends came to 10 bases. The CDR3 loop spans 14 amino acids. Germline CDR1 PRHDT, CDR2 FYEKMQ (reference sequence).

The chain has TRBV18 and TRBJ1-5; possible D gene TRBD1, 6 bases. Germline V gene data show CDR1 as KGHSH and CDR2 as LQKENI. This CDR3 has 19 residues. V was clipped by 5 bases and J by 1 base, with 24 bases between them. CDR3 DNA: TGTGCCAGCTCAAGTGTGAATCTAGTAGGACAGACCAGCAATCAGCCCCAGCATTTT. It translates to CASSSVNLVGQTSNQPQHF.

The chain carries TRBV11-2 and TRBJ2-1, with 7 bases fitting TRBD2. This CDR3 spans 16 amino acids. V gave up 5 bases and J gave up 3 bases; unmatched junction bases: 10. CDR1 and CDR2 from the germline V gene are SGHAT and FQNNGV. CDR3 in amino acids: CASSPKAGVRYNEQFF. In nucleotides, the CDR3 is TGTGCCAGCAGCCCCAAGGCGGGAGTCCGCTACAATGAGCAGTTCTTC.

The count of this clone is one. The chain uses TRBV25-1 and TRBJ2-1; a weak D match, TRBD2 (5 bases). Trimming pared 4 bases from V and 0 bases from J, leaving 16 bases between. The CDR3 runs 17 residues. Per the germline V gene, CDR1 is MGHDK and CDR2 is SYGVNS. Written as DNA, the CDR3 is TGTGCCAGCAGTGGGGTAAGGAGCGGATCCTCCTACAATGAGCAGTTCTTC. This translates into CASSGVRSGSSYNEQFF.

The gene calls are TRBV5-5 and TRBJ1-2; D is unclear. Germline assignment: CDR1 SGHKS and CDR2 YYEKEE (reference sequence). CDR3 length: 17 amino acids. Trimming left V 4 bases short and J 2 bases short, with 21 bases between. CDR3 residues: CASSLSQSSTANYGYTF. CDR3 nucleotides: TGTGCCAGCAGCCTATCACAGTCATCTACAGCAAACTATGGCTACACCTTC.

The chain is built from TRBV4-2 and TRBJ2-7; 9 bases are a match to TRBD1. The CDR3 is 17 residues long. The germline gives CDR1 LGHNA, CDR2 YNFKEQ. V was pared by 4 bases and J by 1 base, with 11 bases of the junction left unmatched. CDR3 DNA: TGTGCCAGCAGCCCACAAGGACAGGGGCCTACGTCCTACGAGCAGTACTTC. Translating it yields CASSPQGQGPTSYEQYF.